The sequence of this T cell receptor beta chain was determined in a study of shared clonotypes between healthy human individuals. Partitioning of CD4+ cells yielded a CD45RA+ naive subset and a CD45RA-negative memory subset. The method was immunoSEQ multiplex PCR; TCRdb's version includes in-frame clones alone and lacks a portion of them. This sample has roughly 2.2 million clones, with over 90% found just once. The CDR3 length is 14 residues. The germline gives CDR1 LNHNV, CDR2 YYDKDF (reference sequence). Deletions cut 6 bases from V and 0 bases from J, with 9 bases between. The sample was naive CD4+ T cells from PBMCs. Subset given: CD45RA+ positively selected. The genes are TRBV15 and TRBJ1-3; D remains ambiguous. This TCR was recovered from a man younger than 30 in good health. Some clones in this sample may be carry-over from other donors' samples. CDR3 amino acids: CATRTGASGNTIYF. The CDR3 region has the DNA TGTGCCACCAGGACGGGTGCCTCTGGAAACACCATATATTTT.